These T cell receptor beta chains were read from a single sample in a study of T cells in Graves' hyperthyroidism and ophthalmopathy. TCRdb called the multiplex PCR reads again in MiXCR, with one record for every CDR3 protein. Here the sample spans over 500,000 distinct CDR3 sequences, approximately 16% being singletons. Sequencing was carried out using blood. These receptors all come from a woman aged 25 to 45 with Graves' ophthalmopathy. CDR3s include the opening cysteine and the closing phenylalanine or tryptophan.

cdr3_aa | j_call | v_call
CASSPPGVETQYF | TRBJ2-5 | TRBV18
CASSSKLNTEAFF | TRBJ1-1 | TRBV6-2/TRBV6-3
CSARGSREGGETQYF | TRBJ2-5 | TRBV20-1
CASSLGGARSPLHF | TRBJ1-6 | TRBV7-2
CASSVGTGGAYEQYF | TRBJ2-7 | TRBV9
CASSVGGELPYEQYF | TRBJ2-7 | TRBV9
CASKHRDGPANNSPLHF | TRBJ1-6 | TRBV5-1
CASSYLGHDTEAFF | TRBJ1-1 | TRBV13
CSVQGAYEQYF | TRBJ2-7 | TRBV20-1
CASSPHLGPMNTEAFF | TRBJ1-1 | TRBV5-4
CSVEDDEGREQYF | TRBJ2-7 | TRBV29-1
CASRRPGVVGLNEQFF | TRBJ2-1 | TRBV7-2
CASTMGGGTQPQHF | TRBJ1-5 | TRBV6-4
CASRAGGAYEQYF | TRBJ2-7 | TRBV13
CSSSNRGGSYGYTF | TRBJ1-2 | TRBV29-1
CASSLSSIFEQYF | TRBJ2-7 | TRBV12-3/TRBV12-4
CASSPSLYSYYEQYF | TRBJ2-7 | TRBV7-9
CSARVGSRRTGELFF | TRBJ2-2 | TRBV20-1
CASSLDQGSNQPQHF | TRBJ1-5 | TRBV7-9
CASSPTGGNQPQHF | TRBJ1-5 | TRBV18
CASRRGLSNQPQHF | TRBJ1-5 | TRBV28
CAAGGPPNYGYTF | TRBJ1-2 | TRBV28
CASSARDFAKNIQYF | TRBJ2-4 | TRBV7-2
CASSPSWVSGNTIYF | TRBJ1-3 | TRBV7-2
CASNRIEGTYLRTYEQYF | TRBJ2-7 | TRBV6-2/TRBV6-3